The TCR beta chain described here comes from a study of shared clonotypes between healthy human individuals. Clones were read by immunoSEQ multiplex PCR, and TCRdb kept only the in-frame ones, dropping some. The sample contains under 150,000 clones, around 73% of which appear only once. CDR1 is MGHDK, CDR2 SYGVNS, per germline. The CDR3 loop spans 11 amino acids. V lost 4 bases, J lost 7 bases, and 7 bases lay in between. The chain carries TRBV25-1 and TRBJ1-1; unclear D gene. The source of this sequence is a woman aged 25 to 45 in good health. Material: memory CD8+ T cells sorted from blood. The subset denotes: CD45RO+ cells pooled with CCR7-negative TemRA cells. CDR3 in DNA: TGTGCCAGCAGTGTGGGTGGTGAAGCTTTCTTT. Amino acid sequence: CASSVGGEAFF.